This T cell receptor (beta chain) was identified during a study of OX40 agonist ivuxolimab in advanced cancers. Across the whole study: Given to patients was ivuxolimab, an agonistic anti-OX40 (CD134) antibody. Partial responses, seen in three patients, involved one hepatocellular carcinoma and two cutaneous melanomas.

Concerning this clone itself: The antigen is not known.

The CDR3 runs to 16 residues. Germline V gene data show CDR1 as SGHRS and CDR2 as YFSETQ. The germline V and J ends were trimmed by 2 bases and 6 bases, with 21 bases remaining between them. Study conclusions and caveats: More expanded clones were seen, on average, in CD8+ T cells than in CD4+.

Profiling relied on immunoSEQ multiplex PCR, and the TCRdb table lists in-frame clones only, not all of them. Here the sample spans about 77,000 clones, 85% to 95% being singletons. Sequences were derived from CD4+ or CD8+ T cells sorted from blood, sampled in a trial of the OX40 agonist ivuxolimab. V and J are TRBV5-1 and TRBJ2-7; D may be TRBD1 (6 bases). This sequence originates from an adult with an advanced solid tumor such as melanoma, head and neck, liver or kidney cancer. The CDR3 nucleotides read TGCGCCAGCAGCTTCGAGGGTAGGACAGACCCCGGCGAGCAGTACTTC. Protein product: CASSFEGRTDPGEQYF.